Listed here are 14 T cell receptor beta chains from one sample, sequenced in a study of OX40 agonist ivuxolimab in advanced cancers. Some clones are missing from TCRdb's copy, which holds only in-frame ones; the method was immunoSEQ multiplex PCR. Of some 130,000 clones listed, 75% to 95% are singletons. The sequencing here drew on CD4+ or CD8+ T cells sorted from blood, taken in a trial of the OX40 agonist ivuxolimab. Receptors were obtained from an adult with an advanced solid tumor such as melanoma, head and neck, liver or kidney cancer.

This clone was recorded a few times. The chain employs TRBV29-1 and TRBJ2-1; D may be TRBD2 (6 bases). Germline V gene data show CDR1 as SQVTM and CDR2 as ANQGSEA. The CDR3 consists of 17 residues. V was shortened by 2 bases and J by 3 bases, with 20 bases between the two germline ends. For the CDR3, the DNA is TGCAGCGTTGAATGGGACTGGACCCAAACCTTCTACAATGAGCAGTTCTTC. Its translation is CSVEWDWTQTFYNEQFF.

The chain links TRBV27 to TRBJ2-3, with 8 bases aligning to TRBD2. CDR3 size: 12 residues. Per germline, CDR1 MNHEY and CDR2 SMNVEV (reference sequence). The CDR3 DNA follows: TGTCAAACTAGCGGAGGCACAGATACGCAGTATTTT. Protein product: CQTSGGTDTQYF.

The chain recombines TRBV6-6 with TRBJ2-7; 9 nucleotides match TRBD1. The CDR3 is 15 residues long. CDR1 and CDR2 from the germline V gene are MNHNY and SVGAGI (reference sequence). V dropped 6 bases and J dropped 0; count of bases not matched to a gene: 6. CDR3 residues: CASRTGTGNSYEQYF. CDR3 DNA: TGTGCCAGCAGGACAGGGACAGGGAACTCCTACGAGCAGTACTTC.

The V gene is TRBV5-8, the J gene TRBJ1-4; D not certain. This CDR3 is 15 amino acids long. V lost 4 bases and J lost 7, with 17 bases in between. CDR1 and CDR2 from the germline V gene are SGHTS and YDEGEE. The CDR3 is CASSPAIGPGEKLFF. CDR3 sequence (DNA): TGTGCCAGCAGCCCGGCGATAGGTCCGGGTGAAAAACTGTTTTTT.

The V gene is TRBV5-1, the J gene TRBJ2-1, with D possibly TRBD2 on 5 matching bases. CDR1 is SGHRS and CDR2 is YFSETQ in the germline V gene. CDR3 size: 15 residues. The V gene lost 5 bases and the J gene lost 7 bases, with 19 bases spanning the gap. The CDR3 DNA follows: TGCGCCAGCAGTTCGTCCCCGGACTCGAGGAATGAGCAGTTCTTC. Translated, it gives CASSSSPDSRNEQFF. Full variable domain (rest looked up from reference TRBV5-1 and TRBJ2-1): KAGVTQTPRYLIKTRGQQVTLSCSPISGHRSVSWYQQTPGQGLQFLFEYFSETQRNKGNFPGRFSGRQFSNSRSEMNVSTLELGDSALYLCASSSSPDSRNEQFFGPGTRLTVL.

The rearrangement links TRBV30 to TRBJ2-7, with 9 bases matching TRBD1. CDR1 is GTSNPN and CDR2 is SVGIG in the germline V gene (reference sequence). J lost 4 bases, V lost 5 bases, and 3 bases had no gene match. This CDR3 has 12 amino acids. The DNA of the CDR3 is TGTGCCTGGTCACAGGGGGCTTACGAGCAGTACTTC. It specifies CAWSQGAYEQYF. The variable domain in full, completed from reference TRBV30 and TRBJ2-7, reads SQTIHQWPATLVQPVGSPLSLECTVEGTSNPNLYWYRQAAGRGLQLLFYSVGIGQISSEVPQNLSASRPQDRQFILSSKKLLLSDSGFYLCAWSQGAYEQYFGPGTRLTVT.

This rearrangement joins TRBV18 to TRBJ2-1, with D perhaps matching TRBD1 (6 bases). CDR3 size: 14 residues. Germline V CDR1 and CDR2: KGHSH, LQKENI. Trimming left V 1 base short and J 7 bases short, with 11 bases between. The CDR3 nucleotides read TGTGCCAGCTCACCACAGACCCAGGGGAATGAGCAGTTCTTC. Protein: CASSPQTQGNEQFF. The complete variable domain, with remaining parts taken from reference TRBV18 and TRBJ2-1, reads NAGVMQNPRHLVRRRGQEARLRCSPMKGHSHVYWYRQLPEEGLKFMVYLQKENIIDESGMPKERFSAEFPKEGPSILRIQQVVRGDSAAYFCASSPQTQGNEQFFGPGTRLTVL.

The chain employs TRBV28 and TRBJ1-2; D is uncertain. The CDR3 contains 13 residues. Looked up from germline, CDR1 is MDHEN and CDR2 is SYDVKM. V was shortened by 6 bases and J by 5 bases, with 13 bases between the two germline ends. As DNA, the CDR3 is TGTGCCAGCAGGGCAGGAAGCGGTTATGGCTACACCTTC. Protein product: CASRAGSGYGYTF.

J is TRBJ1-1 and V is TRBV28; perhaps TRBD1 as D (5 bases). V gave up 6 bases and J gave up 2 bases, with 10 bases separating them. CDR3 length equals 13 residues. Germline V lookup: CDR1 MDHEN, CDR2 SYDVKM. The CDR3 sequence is CASRRGRNTEAFF. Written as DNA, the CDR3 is TGTGCCAGCAGAAGGGGACGAAACACTGAAGCTTTCTTT. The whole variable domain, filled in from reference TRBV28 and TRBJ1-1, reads DVKVTQSSRYLVKRTGEKVFLECVQDMDHENMFWYRQDPGLGLRLIYFSYDVKMKEKGDIPEGYSVSREKKERFSLILESASTNQTSMYLCASRRGRNTEAFFGQGTRLTVV.

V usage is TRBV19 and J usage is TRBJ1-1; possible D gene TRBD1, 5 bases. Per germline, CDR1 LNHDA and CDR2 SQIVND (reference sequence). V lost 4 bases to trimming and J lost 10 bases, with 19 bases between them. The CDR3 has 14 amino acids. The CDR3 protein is CASSKGSTGTRAFF. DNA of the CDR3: TGTGCCAGTAGTAAGGGGTCCACCGGGACGAGAGCTTTCTTT.

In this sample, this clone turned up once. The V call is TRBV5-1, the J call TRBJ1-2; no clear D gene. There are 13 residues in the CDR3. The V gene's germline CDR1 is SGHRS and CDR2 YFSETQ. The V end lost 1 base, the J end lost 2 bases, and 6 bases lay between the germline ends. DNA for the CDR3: TGCGCCAGCAGCTTGACAGAAAACTATGGCTACACCTTC. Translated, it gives CASSLTENYGYTF.

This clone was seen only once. The CDR3 bases are TGTGCCAGCAGTCAGCCGACAGGGAGGAATGAGCAGTTCTTC. Translating it yields CASSQPTGRNEQFF. The chain is built from TRBV6-5 and TRBJ2-1; D might be TRBD1 (7 bases). This CDR3 has 14 residues. The V end was cut by 5 bases, the J end by 7 bases, with 15 bases between. Germline V CDR1 and CDR2: MNHEY, SVGAGI.

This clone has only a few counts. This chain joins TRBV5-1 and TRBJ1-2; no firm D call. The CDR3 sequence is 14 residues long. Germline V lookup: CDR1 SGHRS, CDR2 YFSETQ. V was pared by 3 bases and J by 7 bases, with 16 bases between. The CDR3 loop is CASSYSRGESGYTF. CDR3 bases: TGCGCCAGCAGCTACTCTCGGGGAGAGAGTGGCTACACCTTC.

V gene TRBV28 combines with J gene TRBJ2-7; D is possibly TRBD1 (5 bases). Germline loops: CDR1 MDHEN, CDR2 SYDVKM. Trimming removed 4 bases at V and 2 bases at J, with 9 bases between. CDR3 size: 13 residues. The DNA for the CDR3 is TGTGCCAGCAGTTGGACAAGTACCTACGAGCAGTACTTC. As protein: CASSWTSTYEQYF.